The T cell receptor beta chain described here comes from a study of beta chain features in type 1 diabetes. The whole isolated RNA underwent reverse transcription, so sequencing captured expressed TCRB transcripts. Assay used: immunoSEQ multiplex PCR; TCRdb lists only in-frame clones, some missing. The table shows over 150,000 clones, with roughly 8.1% occurring only once. The TCR sequence derives from a man between 18 and 35 years old in good health. Specimen: central memory CD4+ T cells from blood.

The CDR3 coding sequence is TGTGCCAGCAGCTTAGATCAGGCAGGTAAGCAGTTCTTC. Its protein product is CASSLDQAGKQFF. The rearrangement uses TRBV11-2 and TRBJ2-1; D gene ambiguous. Germline V lookup: CDR1 SGHAT, CDR2 FQNNGV. The CDR3 has 13 amino acids. V shed 0 bases and J shed 11 bases, with 11 bases lying between them.